These 21 T cell receptor beta chains originate from one sample sequenced in a study of blood T cell repertoires in COVID-19. Sequencing was performed with immunoSEQ multiplex PCR; in TCRdb, only in-frame clones are kept and a portion is missing. The sample lists fewer than 350,000 clones, 86% occurring once. The sample was peripheral blood. The receptor source for this set is a woman in her seventies with COVID-19, enrolled during active disease.

This clone was counted between two and nine times. The chain employs TRBV7-9 and TRBJ1-3; no definite D call. The CDR3 has 12 residues. Per the germline V gene, CDR1 is SEHNR and CDR2 is FQNEAQ (reference sequence). Trimming cost V 5 bases and J 3 bases, with 5 bases left between them. CDR3 in DNA: TGTGCCAGCAGCCTGAGTGGAAACACCATATATTTT. The encoded protein is CASSLSGNTIYF.

The chain is built from TRBV6-5 and TRBJ2-6, with 7 bases fitting TRBD2. Germline lookup yields CDR1 MNHEY and CDR2 SVGAGI. This CDR3 contains 15 residues. Trimming removed 6 bases from V and 8 bases from J; junction bases left unmatched: 10. CDR3 DNA: TGTGCCAGCAGCCGATCGGGGGAGGGGACCAACGTCCTGACTTTC. This gives the protein CASSRSGEGTNVLTF.

The chain recombines TRBV7-2 with TRBJ2-1, with a weak D call TRBD2 (7 bases). Germline V gene sequence: CDR1 SGHTA, CDR2 FQGNSA. The CDR3 loop spans 13 amino acids. With 7 bases removed from V and 10 bases from J, the gap between germline ends came to 17 bases. The CDR3 protein is CASTPVGGGEQFF. The CDR3 coding sequence is TGTGCCAGCACCCCGGTCGGCGGGGGCGAGCAGTTCTTC.

The rearrangement joins TRBV5-1 to TRBJ2-7; 10 bases line up with TRBD2. The J segment lost 8 bases and the V segment lost 3 bases, leaving 5 bases of the junction unmatched. The CDR3 is 13 amino acids. Germline-derived CDR1 and CDR2 are SGHRS and YFSETQ. CDR3 bases: TGCGCCAGCAGCTCCGATAGCGGGGGGAAGCAGTACTTC. Translation gives CASSSDSGGKQYF.

This clone occurred once. V is TRBV29-1 and J is TRBJ1-2, with 9 bases fitting TRBD1. The CDR3 spans 12 residues. With 7 bases clipped from V and 8 bases from J, the junction kept 8 bases outside the gene matches. From germline, CDR1 is SQVTM and CDR2 ANQGSEA. Here the CDR3 reads CSGTGTGLGYTF. Written as DNA, the CDR3 is TGCAGCGGAACCGGGACAGGGTTAGGCTACACCTTC.

In its sample, this clone was seen once. This chain links TRBV19 with TRBJ2-1; TRBD2 matches 7 bases. Germline CDR1 reads LNHDA; CDR2 reads SQIVND (reference sequence). This CDR3 comprises 15 residues. V shed 5 bases and J 4 bases; nucleotides not matched to a gene: 8. The CDR3 DNA sequence: TGTGCCAGTAGTTCTCTCAGCGGGGCGTACAATGAGCAGTTCTTC. Its protein product is CASSSLSGAYNEQFF.

The chain carries TRBV6-1 and TRBJ1-6; 8 positions match TRBD1. The CDR3 has 16 residues. The J segment lost 3 bases and the V segment lost 4 bases, leaving 5 bases of the junction unmatched. Looked up from germline, CDR1 is MNHNS and CDR2 is SASEGT. The CDR3 loop reads CASSVLGQDYNSPLHF. The CDR3 coding sequence is TGTGCCAGCAGTGTACTGGGACAGGACTATAATTCACCCCTCCACTTT.

The chain couples TRBV30 to TRBJ2-5, with D tentatively TRBD1 (6 bases). This CDR3 spans 13 amino acids. Germline V lookup: CDR1 GTSNPN, CDR2 SVGIG (reference sequence). V was trimmed by 6 bases and J by 4 bases, leaving 15 bases between them. The DNA for the CDR3 is TGTGCCTGCAGCAAGGGGGAGAGAGAGACCCAGTACTTC. Translated, it gives CACSKGERETQYF.

The chain couples TRBV10-1 to TRBJ2-7; 10 bases match TRBD1. The V and J ends lost 3 bases and 7 bases, in that order; junction bases with no gene match: 6. This CDR3 is built from 14 residues. CDR1 and CDR2 from the germline V gene are WNHNN and SYGVQD (reference sequence). Written as DNA, the CDR3 is TGCGCCAGCAGTGACTCCGGGACAGGGGAAGAGCAGTACTTC. Encoded protein: CASSDSGTGEEQYF.

This chain links TRBV5-6 with TRBJ1-5; 12 nucleotides align to TRBD1. Germline CDR1 reads SGHDT; CDR2 reads YYEEEE. V trimming: 5 bases; J trimming: 8 bases; junction bases outside the gene matches: 5. This CDR3 is 14 amino acids long. CDR3 protein: CASRMGQGAEPQHF. The DNA of the CDR3 is TGTGCCAGCAGAATGGGACAGGGGGCAGAGCCCCAGCATTTT.

The V gene is TRBV2, the J gene TRBJ2-1; 9 positions agree with TRBD1. Germline values: CDR1 SNHLY, CDR2 FYNNEI. CDR3 length: 13 amino acids. The J segment lost 14 bases and the V segment lost 7 bases, leaving 12 bases of the junction unmatched. In nucleotides, the CDR3 is TGTGCCAGCAATCCTCCCGAAGGGGACAGGGAGTTCTTC. It specifies CASNPPEGDREFF. Based on the CDR3 plus reference TRBV2 and TRBJ2-1, the full variable domain is EPEVTQTPSHQVTQMGQEVILRCVPISNHLYFYWYRQILGQKVEFLVSFYNNEISEKSEIFDDQFSVERPDGSNFTLKIRSTKLEDSAMYFCASNPPEGDREFFGPGTRLTVL.

The chain links TRBV10-1 to TRBJ1-1; 7 bases match TRBD1. Looked up from germline, CDR1 is WNHNN and CDR2 is SYGVQD (reference sequence). V lost 5 bases, J lost 1 base, and 1 base stayed unmatched. The CDR3 has 13 amino acids. CDR3 sequence (DNA): TGCGCCAGCAGTTGGACAGGGAACACTGAAGCTTTCTTT. It translates to CASSWTGNTEAFF.

V is TRBV15 and J is TRBJ2-5; a possible D gene is TRBD2 (6 bases). Trimming cost V 0 bases and J 4 bases, with 12 bases left between them. From germline, CDR1 is LNHNV and CDR2 YYDKDF (reference sequence). This CDR3 is 15 amino acids long. The CDR3 DNA reads TGTGCCACCAGCAGAGATAATCGGGGGAGAGAGACCCAGTACTTC. Encoded protein: CATSRDNRGRETQYF.

The chain has TRBV27 and TRBJ2-5; 9 bases line up with TRBD2. The CDR3 has 16 residues. Germline trimming cut 5 bases from V and 5 bases from J; bases unmatched to any gene: 12. Germline-derived CDR1 and CDR2 are MNHEY and SMNVEV (reference sequence). CDR3 amino acids: CASSLYSGGLPETQYF. CDR3 bases: TGTGCCAGCAGTCTTTATAGCGGGGGCCTCCCTGAGACCCAGTACTTC.

The V gene is TRBV30, the J gene TRBJ2-5, with a tentative D call TRBD2 (5 bases). This CDR3 contains 14 residues. The germline V and J ends were trimmed by 0 bases and 5 bases, with 13 bases remaining between them. Germline CDR1 reads GTSNPN; CDR2 reads SVGIG (reference sequence). The CDR3 region has the DNA TGTGCCTGGAGTGTACTCCTTGGGGAGGAGACCCAGTACTTC. Its protein is CAWSVLLGEETQYF.

This chain links TRBV7-9 with TRBJ1-2; 10 bases are shared with TRBD1. In germline, CDR1 is SEHNR, CDR2 FQNEAQ (reference sequence). J lost 8 bases, V lost 1 base, and 4 bases had no gene match. The CDR3 is 14 amino acids. CDR3 DNA sequence: TGTGCCAGCAGCTTAGTCGGACAGGGGGTCGGCTACACCTTC. It yields the protein CASSLVGQGVGYTF.

The chain has TRBV7-2 and TRBJ1-2; D is ambiguous. The CDR3 contains 15 residues. CDR1 is SGHTA and CDR2 is FQGNSA in the germline V gene. The V end was cut by 1 base, the J end by 3 bases, with 12 bases between. In DNA, the CDR3 is TGTGCCAGCAGCTTAGAGTGGCAGGCCGACTATGGCTACACCTTC. This gives the protein CASSLEWQADYGYTF.

The rearrangement joins TRBV3-1 (or the pseudogene TRBV3-2) to TRBJ2-3; 8 bases line up with TRBD2. The CDR3 length is 15 residues. The J segment lost 8 bases and the V segment lost 0 bases, leaving 7 bases of the junction unmatched. CDR1 is LGHDT, CDR2 YNNKEL, per germline (reference sequence). The CDR3 loop reads CASSQDGTGGRTQYF. DNA of the CDR3: TGTGCCAGCAGCCAAGACGGGACGGGGGGGCGTACGCAGTATTTT.

The genes are TRBV7-2 and TRBJ1-3; possibly TRBD1 for D (5 bases). The CDR3 runs 16 residues. Germline V gives CDR1 SGHTA, CDR2 FQGNSA. The germline V and J ends were trimmed by 1 base and 11 bases, with 21 bases remaining between them. For the CDR3, the DNA is TGTGCCAGCAGCTTAGACGGGACGGGTGGAGGGATGGCCATATATTTT. Protein: CASSLDGTGGGMAIYF.

The V and J genes are TRBV3-1 (or the pseudogene TRBV3-2) and TRBJ1-5; 12 bases line up with TRBD1. Germline V gene sequence: CDR1 LGHDT, CDR2 YNNKEL (reference sequence). This CDR3 contains 17 residues. J lost 7 bases, V lost 4 bases, and 11 bases had no gene match. The DNA of the CDR3 is TGTGCCAGCAGCCCCTCGGGACAGGGGGCGCGTTTACAGCCCCAGCATTTT. This translates into CASSPSGQGARLQPQHF.

The CDR3 spells CASSSLGGASSPLHF. In DNA, the CDR3 is TGTGCCAGCAGTTCCCTCGGGGGGGCTAGTTCACCCCTCCACTTT. The chain recombines TRBV7-3 with TRBJ1-6, with D possibly being TRBD1 (6 bases). The V end lost 6 bases, the J end lost 9 bases, and 18 bases lay between the germline ends. Germline V gene sequence: CDR1 SGHTA, CDR2 FQGTGA. The CDR3 is made up of 15 amino acids. The entire variable domain, with the rest obtained from reference TRBV7-3 and TRBJ1-6, is as follows: GAGVSQTPSNKVTEKGKYVELRCDPISGHTALYWYRQSLGQGPEFLIYFQGTGAADDSGLPNDRFFAVRPEGSVSTLKIQRTERGDSAVYLCASSSLGGASSPLHFGNGTRLTVT.